This TCR beta chain emerged from a study of regulatory T cells in long-lasting Graves disease. Study results and caveats: Persistent cases favored TRBV28, TRBJ1-2 and TRBJ2-5.

The sample's time point: persistent/refractory GD, antithyroid drugs over 5 years with positive TRAb. RNA extracted from PBMCs served as the sequencing template. The CDR3 consists of 14 residues. V lost 3 bases and J 0 bases, leaving 8 bases between the germline ends. From germline, CDR1 is MNHEY and CDR2 SVGAGI. Both iRepertoire HTBI primers and Arm-PCR of CDR3 regions were used to build the TCR beta libraries. TCRdb analysed the multiplex PCR reads with MiXCR anew, one entry per CDR3 protein. The data show roughly 300,000 distinct CDR3 sequences, 22% seen once. This clonotype was counted at least ten times. The antigen remains unidentified.

Sequenced here: peripheral blood mononuclear cells (PBMCs), sampled when the disease was refractory, from a patient treated with antithyroid drugs. The chain links TRBV6-5 to TRBJ1-1; no firm D call. The clonotype comes from a female donor with Graves disease. Written as DNA, the CDR3 is TGTGCCAGCAGTTATCACAAGATGAACACTGAAGCTTTCTTT. This translates into CASSYHKMNTEAFF.